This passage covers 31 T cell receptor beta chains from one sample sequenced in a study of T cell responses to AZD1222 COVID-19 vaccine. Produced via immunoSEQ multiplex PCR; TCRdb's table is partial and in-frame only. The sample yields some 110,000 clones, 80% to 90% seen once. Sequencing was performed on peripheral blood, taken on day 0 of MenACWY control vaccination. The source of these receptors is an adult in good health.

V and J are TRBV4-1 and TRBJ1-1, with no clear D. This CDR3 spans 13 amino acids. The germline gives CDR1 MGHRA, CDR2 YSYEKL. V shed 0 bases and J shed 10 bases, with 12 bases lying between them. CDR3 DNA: TGCGCCAGCAGCCAAGATCTGGGTTTGGGAGCTTTCTTT. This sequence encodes CASSQDLGLGAFF.

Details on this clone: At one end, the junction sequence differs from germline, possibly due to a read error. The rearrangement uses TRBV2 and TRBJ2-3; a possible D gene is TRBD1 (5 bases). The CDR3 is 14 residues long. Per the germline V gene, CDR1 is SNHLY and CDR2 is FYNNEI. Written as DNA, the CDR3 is TGTGCCAGCAGTGTGCAGGGAAGCACAAATACGCAGTATTTT. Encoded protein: CASSVQGSTNTQYF.

Written as DNA, the CDR3 is TGTGCCAGCAAAGCGGGACAAACCAGTCACAATGAGCAGTTCTTC. Protein: CASKAGQTSHNEQFF. The chain joins TRBV28 to TRBJ2-1, with D possibly matching TRBD2 (7 bases). Germline V gene lookup returns CDR1 MDHEN and CDR2 SYDVKM. Trimming removed 7 bases at V and 5 bases at J, with 18 bases between. This CDR3 spans 15 amino acids.

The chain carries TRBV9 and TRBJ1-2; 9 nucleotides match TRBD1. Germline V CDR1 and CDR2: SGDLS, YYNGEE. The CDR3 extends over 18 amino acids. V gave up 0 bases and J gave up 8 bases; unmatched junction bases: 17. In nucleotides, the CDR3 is TGTGCCAGCAGCGTAGCCCGGGACAGGGTGGATGGAGCCCGGGGCTACACCTTC. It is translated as CASSVARDRVDGARGYTF.

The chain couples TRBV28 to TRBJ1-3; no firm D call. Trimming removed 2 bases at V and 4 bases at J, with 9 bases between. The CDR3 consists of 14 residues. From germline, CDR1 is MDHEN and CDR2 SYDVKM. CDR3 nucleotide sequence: TGTGCCAGCAGTTTACGGCAGAAAGGAAACACCATATATTTT. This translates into CASSLRQKGNTIYF.

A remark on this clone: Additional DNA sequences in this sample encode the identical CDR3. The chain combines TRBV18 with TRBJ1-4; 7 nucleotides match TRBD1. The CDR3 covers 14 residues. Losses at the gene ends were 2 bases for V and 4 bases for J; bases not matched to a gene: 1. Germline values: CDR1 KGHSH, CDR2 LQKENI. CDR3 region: CASSPGTDNEKLFF. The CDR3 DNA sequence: TGTGCCAGCTCACCAGGGACAGATAATGAAAAACTGTTTTTT.

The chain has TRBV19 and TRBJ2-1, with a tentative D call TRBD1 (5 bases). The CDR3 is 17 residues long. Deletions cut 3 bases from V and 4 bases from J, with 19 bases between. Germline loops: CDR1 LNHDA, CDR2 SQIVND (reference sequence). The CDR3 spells CASSMETAPNSYNEQFF. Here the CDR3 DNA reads TGTGCCAGTAGTATGGAGACAGCCCCGAACTCTTACAATGAGCAGTTCTTC.

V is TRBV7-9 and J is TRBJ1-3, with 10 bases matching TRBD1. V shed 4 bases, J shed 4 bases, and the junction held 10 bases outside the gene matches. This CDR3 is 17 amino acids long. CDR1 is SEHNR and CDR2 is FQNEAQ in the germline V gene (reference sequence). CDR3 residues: CASSSDRDRGIGNTIYF. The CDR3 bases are TGTGCCAGCAGCTCCGACCGGGACAGGGGTATCGGAAACACCATATATTTT.

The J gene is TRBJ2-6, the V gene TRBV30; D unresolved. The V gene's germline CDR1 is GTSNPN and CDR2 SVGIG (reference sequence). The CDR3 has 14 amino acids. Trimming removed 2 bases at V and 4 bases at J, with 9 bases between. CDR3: CAWSRLVGANVLTF. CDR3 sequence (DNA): TGTGCCTGGAGTCGGCTGGTGGGGGCCAACGTCCTGACTTTC.

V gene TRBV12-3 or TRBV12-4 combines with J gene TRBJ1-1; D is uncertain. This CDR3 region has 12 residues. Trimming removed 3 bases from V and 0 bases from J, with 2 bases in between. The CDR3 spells CASSLMNTEAFF. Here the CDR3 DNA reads TGTGCCAGCAGTTTGATGAACACTGAAGCTTTCTTT.

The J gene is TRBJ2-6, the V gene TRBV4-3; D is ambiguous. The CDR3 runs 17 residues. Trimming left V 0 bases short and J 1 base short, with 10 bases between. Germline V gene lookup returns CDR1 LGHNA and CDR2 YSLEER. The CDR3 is CASSQDLKTSGANVLTF. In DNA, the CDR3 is TGCGCCAGCAGCCAAGATCTCAAGACTTCTGGGGCCAACGTCCTGACTTTC.

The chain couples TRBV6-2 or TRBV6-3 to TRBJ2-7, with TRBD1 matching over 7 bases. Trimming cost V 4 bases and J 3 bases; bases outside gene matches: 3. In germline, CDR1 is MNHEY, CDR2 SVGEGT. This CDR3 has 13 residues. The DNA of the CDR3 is TGTGCCAGCAGTTCGGGACAGCACTACGAGCAGTACTTC. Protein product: CASSSGQHYEQYF.

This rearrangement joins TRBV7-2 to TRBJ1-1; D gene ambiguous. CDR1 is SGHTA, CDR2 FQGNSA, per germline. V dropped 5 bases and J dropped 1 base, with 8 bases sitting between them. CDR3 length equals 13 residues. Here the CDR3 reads CASSPERNTEAFF. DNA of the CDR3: TGTGCCAGCAGCCCCGAGCGGAACACTGAAGCTTTCTTT.

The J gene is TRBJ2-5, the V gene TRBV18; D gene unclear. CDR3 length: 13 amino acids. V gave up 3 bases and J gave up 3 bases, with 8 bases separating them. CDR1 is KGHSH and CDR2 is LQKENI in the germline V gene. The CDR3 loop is CASSPERKETQYF. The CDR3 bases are TGTGCCAGCTCACCCGAACGAAAAGAGACCCAGTACTTC.

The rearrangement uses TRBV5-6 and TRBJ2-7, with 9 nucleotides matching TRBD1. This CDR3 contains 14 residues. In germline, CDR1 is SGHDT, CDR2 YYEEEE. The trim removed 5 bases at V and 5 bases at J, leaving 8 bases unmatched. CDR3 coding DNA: TGTGCCAGCAGAAACAGGGGGCGAAGGGACGAGCAGTACTTC. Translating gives CASRNRGRRDEQYF.

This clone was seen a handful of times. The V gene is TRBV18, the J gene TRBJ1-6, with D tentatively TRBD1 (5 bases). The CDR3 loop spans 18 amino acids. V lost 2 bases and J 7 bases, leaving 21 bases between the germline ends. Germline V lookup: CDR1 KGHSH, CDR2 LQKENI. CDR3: CASSPGLRPGAVNSPLHF. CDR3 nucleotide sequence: TGTGCCAGCTCACCAGGTTTAAGGCCCGGGGCAGTGAATTCACCCCTCCACTTT.

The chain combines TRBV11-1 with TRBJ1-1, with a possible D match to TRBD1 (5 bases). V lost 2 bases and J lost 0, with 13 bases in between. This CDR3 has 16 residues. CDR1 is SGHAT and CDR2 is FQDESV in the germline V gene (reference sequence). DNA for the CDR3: TGTGCCAGCAGCTTAAACCTTAAGGGGATGAACACTGAAGCTTTCTTT. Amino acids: CASSLNLKGMNTEAFF.

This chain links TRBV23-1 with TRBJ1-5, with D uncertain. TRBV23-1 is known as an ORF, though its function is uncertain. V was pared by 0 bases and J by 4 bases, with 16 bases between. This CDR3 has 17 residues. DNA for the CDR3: TGCGCCAGCAGTCAATCCGCGTCTGTACCCCCAAATCAGCCCCAGCATTTT. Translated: CASSQSASVPPNQPQHF.

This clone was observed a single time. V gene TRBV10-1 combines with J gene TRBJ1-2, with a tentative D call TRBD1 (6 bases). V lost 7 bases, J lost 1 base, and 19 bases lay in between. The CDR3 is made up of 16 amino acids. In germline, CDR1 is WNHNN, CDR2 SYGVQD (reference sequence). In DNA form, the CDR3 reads TGCGCCAGCATAGGGTGGCAGGGGAGAATTAACTATGGCTACACCTTC. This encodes CASIGWQGRINYGYTF.

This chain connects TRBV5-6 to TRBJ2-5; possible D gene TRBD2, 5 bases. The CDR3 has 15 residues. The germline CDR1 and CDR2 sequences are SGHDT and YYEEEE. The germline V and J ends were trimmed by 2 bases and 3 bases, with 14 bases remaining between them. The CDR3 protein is CASSFPSRGEETQYF. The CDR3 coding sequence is TGTGCCAGCAGCTTCCCTTCCCGGGGAGAAGAGACCCAGTACTTC.

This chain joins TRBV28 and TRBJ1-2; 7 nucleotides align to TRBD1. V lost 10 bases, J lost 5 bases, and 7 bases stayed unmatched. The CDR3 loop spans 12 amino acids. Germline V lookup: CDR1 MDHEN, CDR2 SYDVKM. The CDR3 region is CATNQGEYGYTF. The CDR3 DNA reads TGTGCCACTAACCAGGGGGAGTATGGCTACACCTTC.

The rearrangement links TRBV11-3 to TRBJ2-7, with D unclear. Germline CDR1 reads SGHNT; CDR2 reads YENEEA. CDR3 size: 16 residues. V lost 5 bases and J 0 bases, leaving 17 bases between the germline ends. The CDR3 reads CASSPVPETYSYEQYF. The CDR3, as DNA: TGTGCCAGCAGCCCCGTACCGGAGACCTACTCCTACGAGCAGTACTTC.

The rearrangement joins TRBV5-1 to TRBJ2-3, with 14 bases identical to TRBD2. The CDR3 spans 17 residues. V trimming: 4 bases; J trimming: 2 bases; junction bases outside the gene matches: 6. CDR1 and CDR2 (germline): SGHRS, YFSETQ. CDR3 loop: CASSPPGLAGATDTQYF. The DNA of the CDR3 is TGCGCCAGCAGCCCACCGGGACTAGCGGGGGCCACAGATACGCAGTATTTT.

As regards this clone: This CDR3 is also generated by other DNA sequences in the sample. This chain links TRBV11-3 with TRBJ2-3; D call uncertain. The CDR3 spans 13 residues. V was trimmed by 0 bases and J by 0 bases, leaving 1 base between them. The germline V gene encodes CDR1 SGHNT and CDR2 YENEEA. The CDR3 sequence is CASSLDSTDTQYF. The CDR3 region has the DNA TGTGCCAGCAGCTTAGACAGCACAGATACGCAGTATTTT.

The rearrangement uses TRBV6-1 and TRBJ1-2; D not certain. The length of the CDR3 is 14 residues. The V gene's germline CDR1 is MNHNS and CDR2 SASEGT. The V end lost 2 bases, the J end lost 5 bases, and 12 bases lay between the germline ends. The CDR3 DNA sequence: TGTGCCAGCAGTGAAAGGGCAGCCCCGTATGGCTACACCTTC. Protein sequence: CASSERAAPYGYTF.

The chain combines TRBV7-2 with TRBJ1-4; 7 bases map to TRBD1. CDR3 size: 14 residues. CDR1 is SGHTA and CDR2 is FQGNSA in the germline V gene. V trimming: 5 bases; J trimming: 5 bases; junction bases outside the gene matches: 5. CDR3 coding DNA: TGTGCCAGCAGCAGACAGGGTACAAATGAAAAACTGTTTTTT. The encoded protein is CASSRQGTNEKLFF. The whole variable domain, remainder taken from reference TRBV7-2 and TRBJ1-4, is GAGVSQSPSNKVTEKGKDVELRCDPISGHTALYWYRQSLGQGLEFLIYFQGNSAPDKSGLPSDRFSAERTGGSVSTLTIQRTQQEDSAVYLCASSRQGTNEKLFFGSGTQLSVL.

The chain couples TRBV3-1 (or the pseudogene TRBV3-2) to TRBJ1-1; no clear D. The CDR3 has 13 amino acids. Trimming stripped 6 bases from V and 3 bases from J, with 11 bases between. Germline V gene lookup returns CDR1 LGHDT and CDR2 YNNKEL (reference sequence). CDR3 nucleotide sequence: TGTGCCAGCAGTTCGGTCACAGACACTGAAGCTTTCTTT. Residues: CASSSVTDTEAFF.

In nucleotides, the CDR3 is TGTGCCACCAGCAGGGGACTAGCGGGGGGGCCTACCGGGGAGCTGTTTTTT. Translated: CATSRGLAGGPTGELFF. This rearrangement joins TRBV15 to TRBJ2-2, with TRBD2 matching over 16 bases. The germline V gene encodes CDR1 LNHNV and CDR2 YYDKDF (reference sequence). The CDR3 is made up of 17 amino acids. V dropped 3 bases and J dropped 5; count of bases not matched to a gene: 3.

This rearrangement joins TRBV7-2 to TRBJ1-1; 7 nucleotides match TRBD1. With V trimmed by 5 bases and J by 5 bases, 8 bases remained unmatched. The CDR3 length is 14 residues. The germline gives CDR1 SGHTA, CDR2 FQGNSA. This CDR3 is CASSTRDSYTEAFF. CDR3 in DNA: TGTGCCAGCAGCACCCGGGACAGTTATACTGAAGCTTTCTTT.

CDR3 bases: TGCGCCAGCAGCTTGTCATCAGGGGTGGTTGGCTACACCTTC. It specifies CASSLSSGVVGYTF. The V call is TRBV5-1, the J call TRBJ1-2; possibly TRBD1 for D (6 bases). Trimming removed 1 base from V and 7 bases from J, with 14 bases in between. The germline V gene has CDR1 SGHRS and CDR2 YFSETQ. The CDR3 spans 14 residues.

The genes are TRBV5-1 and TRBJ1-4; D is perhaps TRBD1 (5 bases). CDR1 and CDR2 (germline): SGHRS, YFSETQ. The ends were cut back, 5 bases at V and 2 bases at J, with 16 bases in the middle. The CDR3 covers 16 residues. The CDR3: CASRWKGDGTNEKLFF. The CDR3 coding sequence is TGCGCCAGCAGGTGGAAAGGGGACGGGACTAATGAAAAACTGTTTTTT.